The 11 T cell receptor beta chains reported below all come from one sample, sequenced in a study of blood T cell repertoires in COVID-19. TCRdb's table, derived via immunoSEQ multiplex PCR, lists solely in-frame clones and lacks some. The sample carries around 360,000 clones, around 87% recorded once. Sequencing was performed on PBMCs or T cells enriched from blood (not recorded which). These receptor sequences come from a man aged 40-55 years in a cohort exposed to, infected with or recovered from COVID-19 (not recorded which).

The chain's CDR3 is CASSYYPREQYF. Written as DNA, the CDR3 is TGTGCCAGCAGTTACTACCCTCGGGAGCAGTACTTC. V is TRBV6-2 or TRBV6-3 and J is TRBJ2-7; D is unclear. Germline V gene data show CDR1 as MNHEY and CDR2 as SVGEGT. Deletions cut 1 base from V and 7 bases from J, with 8 bases between. The CDR3 sequence is 12 residues long.

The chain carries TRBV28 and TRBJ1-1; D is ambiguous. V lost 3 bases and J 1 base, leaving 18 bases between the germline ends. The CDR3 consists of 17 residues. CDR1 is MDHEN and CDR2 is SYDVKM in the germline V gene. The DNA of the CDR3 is TGTGCCAGCAGTTTTCTTTTCGGTCCCCTCGGGAACACTGAAGCTTTCTTT. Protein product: CASSFLFGPLGNTEAFF.

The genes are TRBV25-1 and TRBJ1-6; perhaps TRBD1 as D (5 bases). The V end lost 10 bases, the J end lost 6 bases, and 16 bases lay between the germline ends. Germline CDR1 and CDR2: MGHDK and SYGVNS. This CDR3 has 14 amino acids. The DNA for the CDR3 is TGTGCCACCTCTAGGACACGGGTTAATTCACCCCTCCACTTT. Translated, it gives CATSRTRVNSPLHF. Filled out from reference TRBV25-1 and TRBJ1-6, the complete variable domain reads EADIYQTPRYLVIGTGKKITLECSQTMGHDKMYWYQQDPGMELHLIHYSYGVNSTEKGDLSSESTVSRIRTEHFPLTLESARPSHTSQYLCATSRTRVNSPLHFGNGTRLTVT.

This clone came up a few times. The CDR3 reads CATSLGVTGTGSNEQFF. CDR3 sequence (DNA): TGTGCCACCTCCCTGGGCGTGACCGGGACAGGGAGTAATGAGCAGTTCTTC. The chain carries TRBV10-3 and TRBJ2-1; TRBD1 aligns across 9 bases. V shed 10 bases, J shed 7 bases, and the junction held 20 bases outside the gene matches. This CDR3 contains 17 residues. The germline V gene encodes CDR1 ENHRY and CDR2 SYGVKD.

Here the CDR3 DNA reads TGTGCCAGCAGTTGGCAGGGGTGGAATTCACCCCTCCACTTT. It codes for CASSWQGWNSPLHF. The genes are TRBV2 and TRBJ1-6; possible D gene TRBD1, 6 bases. This CDR3 is 14 amino acids long. In germline, CDR1 is SNHLY, CDR2 FYNNEI. V was trimmed by 5 bases and J by 7 bases, leaving 12 bases between them.

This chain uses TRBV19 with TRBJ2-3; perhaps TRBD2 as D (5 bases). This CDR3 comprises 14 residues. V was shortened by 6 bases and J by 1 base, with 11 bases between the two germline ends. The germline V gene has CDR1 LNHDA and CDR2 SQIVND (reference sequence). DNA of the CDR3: TGTGCCAGTAGCCCCCGGGGAGGCACAGATACGCAGTATTTT. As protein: CASSPRGGTDTQYF.

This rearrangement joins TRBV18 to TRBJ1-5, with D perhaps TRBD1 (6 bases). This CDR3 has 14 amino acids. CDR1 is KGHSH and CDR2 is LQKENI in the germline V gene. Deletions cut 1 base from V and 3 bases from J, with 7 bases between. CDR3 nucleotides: TGTGCCAGCTCACCACGGACAGTCAATCAGCCCCAGCATTTT. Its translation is CASSPRTVNQPQHF.

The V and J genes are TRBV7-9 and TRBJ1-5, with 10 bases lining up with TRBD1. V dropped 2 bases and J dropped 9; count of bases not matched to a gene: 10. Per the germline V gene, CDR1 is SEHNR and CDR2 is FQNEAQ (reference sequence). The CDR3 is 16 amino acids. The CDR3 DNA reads TGTGCCAGCAGCTTACTGACAGGGGGCCGGGGGGGGCCCCAGCATTTT. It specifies CASSLLTGGRGGPQHF. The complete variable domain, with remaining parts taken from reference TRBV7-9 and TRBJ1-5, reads DTGVSQNPRHKITKRGQNVTFRCDPISEHNRLYWYRQTLGQGPEFLTYFQNEAQLEKSRLLSDRFSAERPKGSFSTLEIQRTEQGDSAMYLCASSLLTGGRGGPQHFGDGTRLSIL.

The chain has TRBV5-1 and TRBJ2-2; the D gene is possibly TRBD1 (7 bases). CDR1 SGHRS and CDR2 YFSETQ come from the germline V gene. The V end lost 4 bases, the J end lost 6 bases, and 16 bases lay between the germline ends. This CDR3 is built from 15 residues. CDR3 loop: CASSEQGGKSGELFF. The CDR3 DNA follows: TGCGCCAGCAGCGAGCAGGGGGGAAAGTCCGGGGAGCTGTTTTTT.

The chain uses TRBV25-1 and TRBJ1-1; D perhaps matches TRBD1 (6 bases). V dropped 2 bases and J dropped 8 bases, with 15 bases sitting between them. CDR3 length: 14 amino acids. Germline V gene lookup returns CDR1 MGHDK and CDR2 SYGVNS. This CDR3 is CASSETGRQAEAFF. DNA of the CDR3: TGTGCCAGCAGTGAAACAGGGCGCCAGGCCGAAGCTTTCTTT.

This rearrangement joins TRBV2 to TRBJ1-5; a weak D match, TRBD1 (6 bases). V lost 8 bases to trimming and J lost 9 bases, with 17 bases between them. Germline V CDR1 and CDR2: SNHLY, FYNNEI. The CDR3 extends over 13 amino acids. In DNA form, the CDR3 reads TGTGCCAGCGGGGCAGGGGAGAATTTGCCCCAGCATTTT. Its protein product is CASGAGENLPQHF.